This TCR beta chain was documented in a study of T cell responses to AZD1222 COVID-19 vaccine. Regarding the study as a whole: Seropositivity was recorded at baseline in only 6 or 7 AZD1222 recipients.

Germline CDR1 is SGHRS and CDR2 is YFSETQ. CDR3 length: 14 amino acids. Trimming shortened V by 1 base and J by 0 bases, and 8 bases separated the two germline ends. In the case of this clone: The target antigen is unknown.

Only in-frame clones appear in the TCRdb table, and some are missing; sequencing was by immunoSEQ multiplex PCR. The table lists about 110,000 clones, roughly 89% of them singletons. This specimen consisted of peripheral blood, obtained on day 0 of AZD1222 vaccination. V usage is TRBV5-1 and J usage is TRBJ2-7; D is possibly TRBD2 (6 bases). The source of this sequence is an adult in good health. The CDR3 protein is CASSLSSDSYEQYF. Here the CDR3 DNA reads TGCGCCAGCAGCTTGTCTAGCGACTCCTACGAGCAGTACTTC. The whole variable domain, filled in from reference TRBV5-1 and TRBJ2-7, reads KAGVTQTPRYLIKTRGQQVTLSCSPISGHRSVSWYQQTPGQGLQFLFEYFSETQRNKGNFPGRFSGRQFSNSRSEMNVSTLELGDSALYLCASSLSSDSYEQYFGPGTRLTVT.